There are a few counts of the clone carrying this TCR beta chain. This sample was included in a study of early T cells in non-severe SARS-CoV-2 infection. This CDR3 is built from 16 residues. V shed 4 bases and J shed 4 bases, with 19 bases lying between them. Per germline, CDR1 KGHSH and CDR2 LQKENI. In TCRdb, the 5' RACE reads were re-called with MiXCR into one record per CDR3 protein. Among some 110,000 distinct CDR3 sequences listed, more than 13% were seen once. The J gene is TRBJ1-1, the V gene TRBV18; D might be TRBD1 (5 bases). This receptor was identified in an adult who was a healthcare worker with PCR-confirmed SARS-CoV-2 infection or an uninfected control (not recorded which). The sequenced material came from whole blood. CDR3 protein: CASSLTVPRQSTEAFF. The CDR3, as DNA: TGTGCCAGCTCACTAACAGTGCCCAGACAGAGCACTGAAGCTTTCTTT. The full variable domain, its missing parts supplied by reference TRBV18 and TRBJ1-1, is NAGVMQNPRHLVRRRGQEARLRCSPMKGHSHVYWYRQLPEEGLKFMVYLQKENIIDESGMPKERFSAEFPKEGPSILRIQQVVRGDSAAYFCASSLTVPRQSTEAFFGQGTRLTVV.